These 28 T cell receptor beta chains were all obtained from the same sample, sequenced in a study of cytomegalovirus exposure and HLA in healthy donors. Here immunoSEQ multiplex PCR was the method, and the copy in TCRdb shows in-frame clones only, minus some. This table holds tens of thousands of clones, 70% to 90% found once. The sample was PBMCs. These receptors originate from a woman under 30 in good health and CMV-seropositive.

J is TRBJ2-2 and V is TRBV19, with TRBD2 identical over 10 bases. This CDR3 comprises 15 residues. CDR1 and CDR2 (germline): LNHDA, SQIVND (reference sequence). Trimming took 6 bases from V and 2 from J; bases not matched to a gene: 3. The CDR3, as DNA: TGTGCCAGTAGCGGACTAGCGGTAAACACCGGGGAGCTGTTTTTT. This gives the protein CASSGLAVNTGELFF.

This clone has more than one count but fewer than ten. V usage is TRBV19 and J usage is TRBJ2-7, with 8 bases lining up with TRBD2. The germline V gene has CDR1 LNHDA and CDR2 SQIVND (reference sequence). V lost 3 bases and J lost 7; bases outside the gene matches: 11. The CDR3 sequence is 15 residues long. The CDR3 DNA follows: TGTGCCAGTAGTATCTCTGCGGGAGGAGAAGGGGAGCAGTACTTC. It translates to CASSISAGGEGEQYF.

The genes are TRBV2 and TRBJ2-1, with D unresolved. Germline V gene lookup returns CDR1 SNHLY and CDR2 FYNNEI. The CDR3 loop spans 18 amino acids. Trimming removed 2 bases from V and 0 bases from J, with 17 bases in between. The CDR3 region is CASSEFLSTPGSYNEQFF. As DNA, the CDR3 is TGTGCCAGCAGTGAATTTTTGTCGACTCCTGGCTCCTACAATGAGCAGTTCTTC.

The chain recombines TRBV4-3 with TRBJ1-2; D remains ambiguous. Germline V gene data show CDR1 as LGHNA and CDR2 as YSLEER. CDR3 length equals 15 residues. The V end lost 0 bases, the J end lost 8 bases, and 16 bases lay between the germline ends. The CDR3 loop is CASSQEPGSSWGYTF. The CDR3 DNA reads as TGCGCCAGCAGCCAAGAACCGGGATCGAGTTGGGGCTACACCTTC.

The chain uses TRBV6-6 and TRBJ1-6, with D perhaps TRBD1 (6 bases). The V and J ends lost 2 bases and 7 bases respectively, with 12 bases between them. CDR3 length: 15 amino acids. The germline CDR1 and CDR2 sequences are MNHNY and SVGAGI (reference sequence). The CDR3 bases are TGTGCCAGCAGTTACGACGGGACACCCAATTCACCCCTCCACTTT. Translating it yields CASSYDGTPNSPLHF.

This rearrangement joins TRBV9 to TRBJ2-2; D possibly corresponds to TRBD1 (6 bases). The CDR3 consists of 14 residues. V was shortened by 4 bases and J by 3 bases, with 10 bases between the two germline ends. The germline CDR1 and CDR2 sequences are SGDLS and YYNGEE. CDR3 DNA: TGTGCCAGCAGCCTGGGACACTACACCGGGGAGCTGTTTTTT. It specifies CASSLGHYTGELFF.

The rearrangement joins TRBV5-6 to TRBJ2-3; TRBD1 matches at 7 bases. Per the germline V gene, CDR1 is SGHDT and CDR2 is YYEEEE. The CDR3 totals 17 residues. Trimming at V came to 0 bases and at J to 1 base, leaving 8 bases not matched to a gene. CDR3 nucleotides: TGTGCCAGCAGCTTGGGGCAGTCCGGGACAGGCACAGATACGCAGTATTTT. Translation gives CASSLGQSGTGTDTQYF.

V is TRBV9 and J is TRBJ2-1, with TRBD2 matching 16 bases. Trimming cost V 4 bases and J 2 bases; bases outside gene matches: 6. The CDR3 is 18 amino acids. The germline V gene has CDR1 SGDLS and CDR2 YYNGEE. The DNA for the CDR3 is TGTGCCAGCAGCTCCGGGACTAGCGGGAGGGCTACCTACAATGAGCAGTTCTTC. It specifies CASSSGTSGRATYNEQFF.

This chain uses TRBV19 with TRBJ2-1; 11 nucleotides line up with TRBD2. CDR3 size: 13 residues. V lost 8 bases and J lost 7; bases outside the gene matches: 4. Germline V lookup: CDR1 LNHDA, CDR2 SQIVND (reference sequence). This CDR3 is CASRLAGGNEQFF. The CDR3 region has the DNA TGTGCCAGTCGTTTAGCGGGGGGGAATGAGCAGTTCTTC.

This chain uses TRBV10-3 with TRBJ2-2; 9 positions agree with TRBD1. CDR1 and CDR2 from the germline V gene are ENHRY and SYGVKD. Trimming took 3 bases from V and 3 from J; bases not matched to a gene: 5. The CDR3 runs 16 residues. CDR3 DNA: TGTGCCATCAGTGATTTGTGGACAGGGGACACCGGGGAGCTGTTTTTT. This sequence encodes CAISDLWTGDTGELFF.

The chain is built from TRBV28 and TRBJ2-3; no clear D gene. V lost 4 bases and J 0 bases, leaving 17 bases between the germline ends. CDR3 length: 17 residues. CDR1 MDHEN and CDR2 SYDVKM come from the germline V gene. DNA for the CDR3: TGTGCCAGCAGTTACCAACCGAGGCAAGATAGCACAGATACGCAGTATTTT. Translating gives CASSYQPRQDSTDTQYF. The whole variable domain, remainder taken from reference TRBV28 and TRBJ2-3, is DVKVTQSSRYLVKRTGEKVFLECVQDMDHENMFWYRQDPGLGLRLIYFSYDVKMKEKGDIPEGYSVSREKKERFSLILESASTNQTSMYLCASSYQPRQDSTDTQYFGPGTRLTVL.

This chain uses TRBV30 with TRBJ1-5, with TRBD1 matching 8 bases. V dropped 2 bases and J dropped 0; count of bases not matched to a gene: 3. Germline assignment: CDR1 GTSNPN and CDR2 SVGIG (reference sequence). The CDR3 spans 15 residues. This CDR3 reads CAWSRDRFSNQPQHF. The CDR3 DNA sequence: TGTGCCTGGAGTCGGGACAGGTTTAGCAATCAGCCCCAGCATTTT. Filled out from reference TRBV30 and TRBJ1-5, the complete variable domain reads SQTIHQWPATLVQPVGSPLSLECTVEGTSNPNLYWYRQAAGRGLQLLFYSVGIGQISSEVPQNLSASRPQDRQFILSSKKLLLSDSGFYLCAWSRDRFSNQPQHFGDGTRLSIL.

In this sample, this clone turned up once. V and J are TRBV28 and TRBJ1-5; no firm D call. Germline CDR1 and CDR2: MDHEN and SYDVKM. Trimming took off 3 bases at V and 4 bases at J, with 16 bases between the two ends. The CDR3 totals 16 residues. CDR3 DNA sequence: TGTGCCAGCAGTTTGCCTCACCGCGTACAGAATCAGCCCCAGCATTTT. Translated, it gives CASSLPHRVQNQPQHF.

The genes are TRBV6-6 and TRBJ1-4; tentatively, D is TRBD1 (6 bases). The germline V and J ends were trimmed by 4 bases and 0 bases, with 9 bases remaining between them. Germline-derived CDR1 and CDR2 are MNHNY and SVGAGI (reference sequence). The CDR3 runs 15 residues. The CDR3 DNA is TGTGCCAGCAGTTGGACAGACGCAACTAATGAAAAACTGTTTTTT. Protein sequence: CASSWTDATNEKLFF.

The rearrangement joins TRBV25-1 to TRBJ2-7, with D possibly matching TRBD2 (5 bases). Germline loops: CDR1 MGHDK, CDR2 SYGVNS. Trimming took 4 bases from V and 0 from J, leaving 16 bases between them. The CDR3 spans 16 residues. The CDR3 DNA is TGTGCCAGCAGTGGGGGAACGGGAACCTACTCCTACGAGCAGTACTTC. It yields the protein CASSGGTGTYSYEQYF.

This clone occurred once. The chain employs TRBV30 and TRBJ2-5, with 10 bases that match TRBD1. V gave up 3 bases and J gave up 4 bases; unmatched junction bases: 8. Germline assignment: CDR1 GTSNPN and CDR2 SVGIG (reference sequence). The CDR3 extends over 15 amino acids. The CDR3 bases are TGTGCCTGGAGGGGGGGACAGGGGTCTTCAGAGACCCAGTACTTC. Residues: CAWRGGQGSSETQYF.

The CDR3 DNA reads as TGTGCCAGCAGTGAACAGGAGGGGGCTGACTATGGCTACACCTTC. Protein: CASSEQEGADYGYTF. The chain combines TRBV25-1 with TRBJ1-2; 7 bases agree with TRBD1. The CDR3 has 15 amino acids. J was trimmed by 3 bases and V by 2 bases; bases with no gene match: 6. Germline V gene sequence: CDR1 MGHDK, CDR2 SYGVNS.

The V call is TRBV4-3, the J call TRBJ1-1, with 9 bases matching TRBD1. CDR1 LGHNA and CDR2 YSLEER come from the germline V gene. This CDR3 comprises 14 residues. The V gene end was trimmed by 6 bases and the J gene end by 5 bases; junction bases not matched to a gene: 7. The DNA for the CDR3 is TGCGCCAGCAGACCGACAGGGGGGGGAACTGAAGCTTTCTTT. This encodes CASRPTGGGTEAFF.

This clone appeared a single time. The chain has TRBV6-5 and TRBJ2-3; D is unclear. Per germline, CDR1 MNHEY and CDR2 SVGAGI. This CDR3 is built from 12 residues. With 6 bases removed from V and 6 bases from J, the gap between germline ends came to 10 bases. The CDR3 spells CASSRRRDTQYF. For the CDR3, the DNA is TGTGCCAGCAGCCGACGGCGGGATACGCAGTATTTT.

The rearrangement joins TRBV6-1 to TRBJ1-4; TRBD1 matches at 9 bases. The J segment lost 7 bases and the V segment lost 3 bases, leaving 6 bases of the junction unmatched. CDR3 length equals 15 residues. Germline CDR1 and CDR2: MNHNS and SASEGT. CDR3 nucleotide sequence: TGTGCCAGCAGTGATACCGGGACAGGGAGTGAAAAACTGTTTTTT. It specifies CASSDTGTGSEKLFF.

The chain has TRBV28 and TRBJ1-2, with D hard to call. The germline CDR1 and CDR2 sequences are MDHEN and SYDVKM. V was trimmed by 2 bases and J by 6 bases, leaving 16 bases between them. The CDR3 has 15 residues. CDR3 sequence (DNA): TGTGCCAGCAGTTTAGGGTTTCGGGAAAGGGATGGCTACACCTTC. Protein product: CASSLGFRERDGYTF.

The CDR3 is CAWTGGAGANVLTF. The DNA for the CDR3 is TGTGCCTGGACTGGGGGGGCTGGGGCCAACGTCCTGACTTTC. The V gene is TRBV30, the J gene TRBJ2-6; 7 positions match TRBD2. V gave up 4 bases and J gave up 2 bases; unmatched junction bases: 2. This CDR3 has 14 amino acids. The germline V gene has CDR1 GTSNPN and CDR2 SVGIG (reference sequence).

This chain joins TRBV25-1 and TRBJ2-7; 11 bases agree with TRBD1. Germline V gene sequence: CDR1 MGHDK, CDR2 SYGVNS. CDR3 length: 14 residues. With 6 bases clipped from V and 5 bases from J, the junction kept 6 bases outside the gene matches. The CDR3 region is CASSGQGAFHEQYF. The CDR3 region has the DNA TGTGCCAGCAGCGGACAGGGGGCATTCCACGAGCAGTACTTC.

This chain links TRBV5-6 with TRBJ1-2; D unclear. There are 15 residues in the CDR3. V was trimmed by 1 base and J by 4 bases, leaving 14 bases between them. CDR1 is SGHDT and CDR2 is YYEEEE in the germline V gene. CDR3 residues: CASSLSAHRGYGYTF. CDR3 DNA: TGTGCCAGCAGCTTGAGTGCCCACCGGGGCTATGGCTACACCTTC. Together with reference TRBV5-6 and TRBJ1-2, the CDR3 gives the full variable domain: DAGVTQSPTHLIKTRGQQVTLRCSPKSGHDTVSWYQQALGQGPQFIFQYYEEEERQRGNFPDRFSGHQFPNYSSELNVNALLLGDSALYLCASSLSAHRGYGYTFGSGTRLTVV.

The chain carries TRBV5-4 and TRBJ2-7; D is ambiguous. The CDR3 is 14 residues long. Germline-derived CDR1 and CDR2 are SGHNT and YYREEE (reference sequence). Trimming cost V 3 bases and J 0 bases, with 10 bases left between them. The CDR3 loop reads CASSSRTGSYEQYF. The CDR3 DNA follows: TGTGCCAGCAGCTCCCGAACTGGCTCCTACGAGCAGTACTTC.

The rearrangement links TRBV6-4 to TRBJ2-1; possibly TRBD2 for D (6 bases). Trimming pared 6 bases from V and 5 bases from J, leaving 17 bases between. There are 15 residues in the CDR3. CDR1 MRHNA and CDR2 SNTAGT come from the germline V gene. CDR3 amino acids: CASSPWGEWDNEQFF. In DNA, the CDR3 is TGTGCCAGCAGCCCTTGGGGGGAGTGGGACAATGAGCAGTTCTTC.

The chain links TRBV4-1 to TRBJ2-3; 7 nucleotides match TRBD2. The CDR3 has 17 amino acids. In germline, CDR1 is MGHRA, CDR2 YSYEKL. J lost 3 bases, V lost 1 base, and 10 bases had no gene match. The CDR3 is CASSQVRSGVRTDTQYF. The CDR3 DNA reads TGCGCCAGCAGCCAAGTTCGGAGCGGGGTAAGGACAGATACGCAGTATTTT.

V is TRBV11-2 and J is TRBJ2-6; no firm D call. Germline values: CDR1 SGHAT, CDR2 FQNNGV. CDR3 length: 15 amino acids. The V and J ends lost 0 bases and 3 bases respectively, with 6 bases between them. The CDR3 loop reads CASSLDGRGANVLTF. The CDR3 DNA is TGTGCCAGCAGCTTAGACGGTCGTGGGGCCAACGTCCTGACTTTC.